Listed below are T cell receptor beta chains from one sample, sequenced in a study of T cells after posttransplantation cyclophosphamide. Clones were sequenced by immunoSEQ multiplex PCR, and TCRdb holds only the in-frame ones, with some missing. The top ten hold roughly 24% of the sample, which has some 9,000 clones, about 84% seen once. The sample was PBMCs, taken after allogeneic stem cell transplant with posttransplant cyclophosphamide. The receptor set was obtained from a female patient in her 40s who received an allogeneic stem cell transplant from an unrelated donor, was CMV-positive, and had no GVHD. Some T cells may arise from the graft donor. Both conserved end residues are trimmed from each CDR3. The D gene is left open where the match is weak. Size is stated for part of the rows, as once, few or many counts, or as a class when the clone is expanded.

J gene	D gene	V gene	clone size	CDR3 protein
TRBJ2-1	TRBD2	TRBV4-2	few	ASSLRTSGSYNEQF
TRBJ2-4	-	TRBV15	-	ATSPAGLNIQY
TRBJ1-3	-	TRBV6-1	-	ASSEVGFSGNTIY
TRBJ1-5	-	TRBV4-1	-	ASSQGGQPQH
TRBJ2-4	-	TRBV6-1	-	ASSEGRGQGDIQY
TRBJ2-5	TRBD2	TRBV10-3	-	AISESGTTRGTQY
TRBJ2-2	TRBD2	TRBV6-5	-	ASSYTTSGGGELF
TRBJ2-7	TRBD1	TRBV10-3	-	AIRTGGYEQY
TRBJ2-7	-	TRBV11-2	-	ASSLRDTYEQY
TRBJ2-3	-	TRBV9	-	ASSVVTDTQY
TRBJ2-6	-	TRBV7-3	-	ASSDNRAGANVLT
TRBJ2-4	-	TRBV10-3	few	AISENRDIQY
TRBJ1-6	-	TRBV4-1	-	ASSQEINVPIGGSPLH
TRBJ2-7	TRBD2	TRBV5-1	-	ASSLGGGRSYEQY
TRBJ2-1	TRBD2	TRBV7-8	-	ASSRLSSGESEQF
TRBJ2-7	-	TRBV11-2	-	ASSRTGPFYEQY
TRBJ2-7	-	TRBV18	-	ASSPTGSSYEQY
TRBJ2-1	TRBD2	TRBV27	-	ASSPSGGQF
TRBJ1-1	-	TRBV9	-	ASSALQGFTEAF
TRBJ2-7	-	TRBV7-9	-	ASSLEGSRAPYEQY
TRBJ2-1	TRBD2	TRBV6-6	-	ASSYTLAGGPWKQF
TRBJ1-2	TRBD1	TRBV7-2	-	AFGPGTGLGYT
-	TRBD2	TRBV2	-	ASNLKGTSASYEQY
TRBJ1-5	-	TRBV11-3	-	ASSLDMAAEPPQH
TRBJ2-7	-	TRBV6-5	-	ASSYAGTAGYEQY
TRBJ2-4	-	TRBV28	-	ASSPRGRAKNIQY
TRBJ1-2	-	TRBV7-9	-	ASSSHDGYT
TRBJ2-7	TRBD1	TRBV11-3	-	ASSINAGTGGYEQY
TRBJ2-5	TRBD2	TRBV5-1	-	ASSRGLAGWEETQY
TRBJ2-7	TRBD1	TRBV7-9	once	ASSLYRTGGYEQY
TRBJ2-2	-	TRBV7-3	-	ASSPIPTAGEGAGELF
TRBJ1-4	-	TRBV5-1	once	ASSSRGDFNEKLF
TRBJ1-3	TRBD1	TRBV5-8	-	ASSGGQGYSGNTIY
TRBJ1-3	-	TRBV11-2	-	ASRMTDISGNTIY
TRBJ1-5	TRBD1	TRBV5-1	-	ASSPGQGNQPQH
TRBJ2-3	TRBD2	TRBV9	-	ASSVALAGGYPDTQY
TRBJ2-7	-	TRBV5-8	-	ASSFFGSTSGREQY
TRBJ2-4	TRBD1	TRBV2	-	ASRAYRGDIQY
TRBJ2-6	-	TRBV2	-	ASSQGGLGANVLT
TRBJ2-5	-	TRBV5-6	-	ASSLASGDRLAQY
TRBJ1-1	-	TRBV5-5	-	ASAGGSTEAF
TRBJ1-4	-	TRBV5-1	-	ASSLASQGFEKLF